This T cell receptor (beta chain) was profiled in a study of blood T cell repertoires in COVID-19. Data came from immunoSEQ multiplex PCR; TCRdb stores just in-frame clones and leaves some out. The sample lists 300,000 to 350,000 clones, around nine tenths occurring once. The germline V gene has CDR1 LNHDA and CDR2 SQIVND (reference sequence). CDR3 size: 15 residues. V lost 10 bases, J lost 5 bases, and 14 bases stayed unmatched. Sequenced: PBMCs or T cells enriched from blood (not recorded which). This sequence originates from a woman aged 30 to 39 who had been exposed to COVID-19. The J gene is TRBJ2-1, the V gene TRBV19, with TRBD2 matching over 7 bases. The CDR3 protein is CATASPSGPNNEQFF. The CDR3 nucleotides read TGTGCCACCGCAAGTCCTAGCGGACCAAACAATGAGCAGTTCTTC.